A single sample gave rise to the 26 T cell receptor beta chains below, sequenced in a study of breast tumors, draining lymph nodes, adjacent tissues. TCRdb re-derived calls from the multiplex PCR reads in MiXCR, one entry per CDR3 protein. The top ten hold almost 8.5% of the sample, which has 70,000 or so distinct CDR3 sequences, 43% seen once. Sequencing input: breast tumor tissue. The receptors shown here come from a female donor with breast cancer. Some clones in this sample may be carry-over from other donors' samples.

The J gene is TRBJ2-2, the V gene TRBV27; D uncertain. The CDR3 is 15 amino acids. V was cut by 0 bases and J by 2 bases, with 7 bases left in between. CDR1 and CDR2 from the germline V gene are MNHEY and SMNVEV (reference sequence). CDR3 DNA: TGTGCCAGCAGTTTATCGAGCCTTAACACCGGGGAGCTGTTTTTT. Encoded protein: CASSLSSLNTGELFF.

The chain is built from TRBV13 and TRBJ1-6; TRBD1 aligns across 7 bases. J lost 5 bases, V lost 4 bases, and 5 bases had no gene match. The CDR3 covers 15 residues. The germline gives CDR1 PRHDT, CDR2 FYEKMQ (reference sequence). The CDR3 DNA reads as TGTGCCAGCAGCTCCCGGGACAGAAATAATTCACCCCTCCACTTT. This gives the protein CASSSRDRNNSPLHF. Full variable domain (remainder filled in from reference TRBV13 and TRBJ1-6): AAGVIQSPRHLIKEKRETATLKCYPIPRHDTVYWYQQGPGQDPQFLISFYEKMQSDKGSIPDRFSAQQFSDYHSELNMSSLELGDSALYFCASSSRDRNNSPLHFGNGTRLTVT.

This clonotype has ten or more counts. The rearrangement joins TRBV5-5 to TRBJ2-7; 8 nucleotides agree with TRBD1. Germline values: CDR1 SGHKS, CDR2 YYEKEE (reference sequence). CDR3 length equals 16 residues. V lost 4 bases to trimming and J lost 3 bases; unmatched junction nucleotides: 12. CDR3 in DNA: TGTGCCAGCAGCGTGCACCGGGACAGGACGGGCTACGAGCAGTACTTC. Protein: CASSVHRDRTGYEQYF.

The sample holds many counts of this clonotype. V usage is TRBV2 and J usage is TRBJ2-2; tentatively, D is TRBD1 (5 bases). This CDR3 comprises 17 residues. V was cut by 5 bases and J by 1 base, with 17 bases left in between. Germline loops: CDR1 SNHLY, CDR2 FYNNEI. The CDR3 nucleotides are TGTGCCAGCAGTCTTCGCTCAGCAGGGCTGAACACCGGGGAGCTGTTTTTT. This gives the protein CASSLRSAGLNTGELFF. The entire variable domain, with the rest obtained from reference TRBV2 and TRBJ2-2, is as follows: EPEVTQTPSHQVTQMGQEVILRCVPISNHLYFYWYRQILGQKVEFLVSFYNNEISEKSEIFDDQFSVERPDGSNFTLKIRSTKLEDSAMYFCASSLRSAGLNTGELFFGEGSRLTVL.

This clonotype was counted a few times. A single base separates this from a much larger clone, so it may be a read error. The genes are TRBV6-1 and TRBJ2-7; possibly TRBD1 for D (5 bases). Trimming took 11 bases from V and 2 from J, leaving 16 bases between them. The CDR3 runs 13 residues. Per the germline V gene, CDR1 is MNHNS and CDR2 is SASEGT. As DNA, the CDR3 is TGTGCCGCCAAACGTAGGGGCCCCTACGAGCAGTACTTC. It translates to CAAKRRGPYEQYF.

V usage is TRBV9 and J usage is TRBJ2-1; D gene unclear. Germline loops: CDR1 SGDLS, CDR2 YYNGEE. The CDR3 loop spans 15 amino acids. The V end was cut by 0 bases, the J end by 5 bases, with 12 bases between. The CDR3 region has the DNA TGTGCCAGCAGCGTAGTCGGCCAGCCGAACAATGAGCAGTTCTTC. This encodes CASSVVGQPNNEQFF.

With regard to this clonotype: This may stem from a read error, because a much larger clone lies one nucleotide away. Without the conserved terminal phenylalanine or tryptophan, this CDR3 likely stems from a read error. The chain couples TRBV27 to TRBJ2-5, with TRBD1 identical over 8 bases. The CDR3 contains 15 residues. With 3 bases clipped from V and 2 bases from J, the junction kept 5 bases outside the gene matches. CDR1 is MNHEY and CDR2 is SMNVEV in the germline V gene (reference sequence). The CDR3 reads CASSFGDRSQETQYL. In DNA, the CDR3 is TGTGCCAGCAGTTTCGGGGACAGGTCTCAAGAGACCCAGTACCTC.

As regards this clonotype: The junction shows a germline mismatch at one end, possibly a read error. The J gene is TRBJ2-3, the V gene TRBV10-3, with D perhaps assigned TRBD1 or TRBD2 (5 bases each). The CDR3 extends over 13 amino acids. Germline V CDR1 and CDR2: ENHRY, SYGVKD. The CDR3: CARRDGATGTQYF. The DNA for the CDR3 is TGTGCCAGACGGGACGGGGCCACAGGTACGCAGTATTTT.

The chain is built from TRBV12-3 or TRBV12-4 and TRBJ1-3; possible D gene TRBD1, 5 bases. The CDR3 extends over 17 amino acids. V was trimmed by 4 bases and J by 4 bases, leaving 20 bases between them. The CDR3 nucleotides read TGTGCCAGCAGTTCCAGAAAGGGGCAATGTGTGGGAAACACCATATATTTT. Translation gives CASSSRKGQCVGNTIYF.

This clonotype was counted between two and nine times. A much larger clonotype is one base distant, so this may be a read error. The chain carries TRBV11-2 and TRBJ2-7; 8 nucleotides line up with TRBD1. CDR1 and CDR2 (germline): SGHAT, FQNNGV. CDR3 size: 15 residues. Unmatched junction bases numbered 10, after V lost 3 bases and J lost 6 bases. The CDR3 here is CASSFSIGTGGEQYF. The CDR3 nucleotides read TGTGCCAGCAGCTTTTCAATAGGGACAGGCGGCGAGCAGTACTTC.

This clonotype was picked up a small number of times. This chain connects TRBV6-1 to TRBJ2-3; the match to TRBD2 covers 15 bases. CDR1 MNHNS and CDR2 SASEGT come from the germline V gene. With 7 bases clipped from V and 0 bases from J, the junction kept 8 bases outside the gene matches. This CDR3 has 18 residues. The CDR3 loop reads CASTPRTSGGGSTDTQYF. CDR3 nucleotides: TGTGCCAGCACACCCAGGACTAGCGGGGGGGGAAGCACAGATACGCAGTATTTT.

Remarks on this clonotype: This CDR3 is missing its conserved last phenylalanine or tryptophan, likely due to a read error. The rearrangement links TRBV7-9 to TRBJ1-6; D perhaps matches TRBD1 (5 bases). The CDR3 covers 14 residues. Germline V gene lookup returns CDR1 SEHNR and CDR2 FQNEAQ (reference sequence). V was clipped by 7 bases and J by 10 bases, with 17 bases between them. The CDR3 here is CASTLYQGSSPLHL. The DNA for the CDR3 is TGTGCCAGCACTCTATATCAGGGTAGCTCACCCCTCCACCTT.

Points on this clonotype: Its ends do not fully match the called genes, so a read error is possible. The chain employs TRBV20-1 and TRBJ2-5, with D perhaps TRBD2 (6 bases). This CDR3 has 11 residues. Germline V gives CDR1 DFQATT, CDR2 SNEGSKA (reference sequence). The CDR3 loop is CNKGPGETQSF. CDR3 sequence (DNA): TGCAATAAGGGTCCGGGGGAGACCCAGTCCTTC.

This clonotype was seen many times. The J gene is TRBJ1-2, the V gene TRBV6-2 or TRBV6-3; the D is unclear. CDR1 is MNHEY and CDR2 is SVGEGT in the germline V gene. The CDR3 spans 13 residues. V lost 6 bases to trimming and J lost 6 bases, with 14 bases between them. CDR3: CASSPTNWDGYTF. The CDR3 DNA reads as TGTGCCAGCAGCCCTACCAACTGGGATGGCTACACCTTC.

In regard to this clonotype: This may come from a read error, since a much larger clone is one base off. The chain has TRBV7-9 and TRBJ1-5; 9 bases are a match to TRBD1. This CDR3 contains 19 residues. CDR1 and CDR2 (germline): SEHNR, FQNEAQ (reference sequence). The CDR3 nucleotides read TGTGCCAGCAGCTTATTCCCGGGACAGGGAAGGGATAGCCATCAGCCCCAGCATTTT. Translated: CASSLFPGQGRDSHQPQHF.

CDR3 amino acids: CASSFRQGQGYTF. In nucleotides, the CDR3 is TGTGCCAGCAGCTTCCGACAGGGACAAGGCTACACCTTC. The V gene is TRBV28, the J gene TRBJ1-2; 7 bases match TRBD1. Germline V CDR1 and CDR2: MDHEN, SYDVKM. J was trimmed by 8 bases and V by 6 bases; bases with no gene match: 9. CDR3 length: 13 residues.

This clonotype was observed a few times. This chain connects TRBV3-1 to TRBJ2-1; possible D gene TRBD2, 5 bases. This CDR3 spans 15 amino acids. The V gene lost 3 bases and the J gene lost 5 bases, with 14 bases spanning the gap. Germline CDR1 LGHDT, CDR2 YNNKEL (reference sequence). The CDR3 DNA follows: TGTGCCAGCAGCCACACTAGTAGAGGAAACAATGAGCAGTTCTTC. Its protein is CASSHTSRGNNEQFF.

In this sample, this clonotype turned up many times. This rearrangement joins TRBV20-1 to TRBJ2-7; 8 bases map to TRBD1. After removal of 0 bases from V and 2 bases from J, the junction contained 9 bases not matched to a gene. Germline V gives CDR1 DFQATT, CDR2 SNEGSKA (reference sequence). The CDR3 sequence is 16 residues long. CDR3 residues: CSARDGRQGKTYEQYF. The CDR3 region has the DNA TGCAGTGCTAGAGACGGACGACAGGGGAAAACCTACGAGCAGTACTTC.

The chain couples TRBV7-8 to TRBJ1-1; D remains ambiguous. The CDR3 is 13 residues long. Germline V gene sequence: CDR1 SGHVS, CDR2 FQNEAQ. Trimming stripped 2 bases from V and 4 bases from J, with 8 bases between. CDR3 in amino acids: CASSLISGTEAFF. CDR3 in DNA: TGTGCCAGCAGCTTAATCTCAGGCACTGAAGCTTTCTTT.

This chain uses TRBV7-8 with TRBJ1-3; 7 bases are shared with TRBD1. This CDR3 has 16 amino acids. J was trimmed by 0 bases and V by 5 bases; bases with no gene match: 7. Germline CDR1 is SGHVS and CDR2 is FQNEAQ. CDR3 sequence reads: CASSIRTGSSGNTIYF. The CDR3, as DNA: TGTGCCAGCAGCATTAGGACAGGTTCCTCTGGAAACACCATATATTTT.

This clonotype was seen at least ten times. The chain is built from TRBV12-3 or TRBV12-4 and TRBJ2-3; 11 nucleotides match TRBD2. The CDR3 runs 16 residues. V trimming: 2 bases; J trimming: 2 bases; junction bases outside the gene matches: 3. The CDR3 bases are TGTGCCAGCAGTTTAAAACTAGCGGGGGCCACAGATACGCAGTATTTT. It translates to CASSLKLAGATDTQYF.

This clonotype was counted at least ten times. The CDR3 DNA follows: TGTGCCAGCAGCCAAGGACAAACGGGGGTCCCCCTCCACTTT. This gives the protein CASSQGQTGVPLHF. This chain joins TRBV3-1 and TRBJ1-6, with TRBD1 as a possible D gene (5 bases). Trimming cost V 1 base and J 13 bases, with 14 bases left between them. Germline V lookup: CDR1 LGHDT, CDR2 YNNKEL (reference sequence). The CDR3 totals 14 residues.

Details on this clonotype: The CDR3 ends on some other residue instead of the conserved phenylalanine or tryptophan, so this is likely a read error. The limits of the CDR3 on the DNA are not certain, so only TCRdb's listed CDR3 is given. The CDR3 reads CSATRKGLAGL. V is TRBV20-1 and J is TRBJ1-4. Germline V gene sequence: CDR1 DFQATT, CDR2 SNEGSKA (reference sequence). Counting both end residues, the CDR3 totals 11 amino acids.

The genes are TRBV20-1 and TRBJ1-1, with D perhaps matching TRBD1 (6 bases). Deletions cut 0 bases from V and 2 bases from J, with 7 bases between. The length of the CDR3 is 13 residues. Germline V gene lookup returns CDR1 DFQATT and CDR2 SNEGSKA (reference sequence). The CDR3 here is CSAREGGNTEAFF. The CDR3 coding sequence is TGCAGTGCTAGAGAAGGGGGTAACACTGAAGCTTTCTTT.

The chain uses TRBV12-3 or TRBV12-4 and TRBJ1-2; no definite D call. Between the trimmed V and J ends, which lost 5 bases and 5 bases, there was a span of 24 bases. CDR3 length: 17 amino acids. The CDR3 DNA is TGTGCCAGCAGTGGCACCCCCCGGGCCCCCCAATTATATGGCTACACCTTC. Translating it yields CASSGTPRAPQLYGYTF.

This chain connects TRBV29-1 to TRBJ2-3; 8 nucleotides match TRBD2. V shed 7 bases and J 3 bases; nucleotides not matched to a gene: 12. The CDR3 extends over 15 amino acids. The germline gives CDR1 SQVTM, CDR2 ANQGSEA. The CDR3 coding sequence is TGCAGCGCTGGACGGCGGGGGGCCTCAACAGATACGCAGTATTTT. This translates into CSAGRRGASTDTQYF.